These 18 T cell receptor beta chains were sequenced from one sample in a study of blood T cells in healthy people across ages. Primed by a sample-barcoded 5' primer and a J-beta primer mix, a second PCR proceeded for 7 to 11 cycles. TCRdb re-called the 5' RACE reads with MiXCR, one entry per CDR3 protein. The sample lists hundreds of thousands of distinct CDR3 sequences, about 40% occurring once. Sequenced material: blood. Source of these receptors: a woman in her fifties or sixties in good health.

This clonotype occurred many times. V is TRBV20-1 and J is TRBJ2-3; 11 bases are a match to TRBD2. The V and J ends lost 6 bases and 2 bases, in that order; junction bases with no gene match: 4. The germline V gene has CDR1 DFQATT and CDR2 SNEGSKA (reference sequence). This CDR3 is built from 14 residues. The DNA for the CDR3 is TGCAGTGCCCCGACTAGCGGGAACACAGATACGCAGTATTTT. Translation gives CSAPTSGNTDTQYF.

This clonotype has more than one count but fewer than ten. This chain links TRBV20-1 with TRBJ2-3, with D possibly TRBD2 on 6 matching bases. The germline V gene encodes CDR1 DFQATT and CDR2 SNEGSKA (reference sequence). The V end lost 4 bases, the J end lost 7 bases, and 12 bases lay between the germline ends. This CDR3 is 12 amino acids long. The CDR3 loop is CSAMTGEYTQYF. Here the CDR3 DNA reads TGCAGTGCTATGACGGGAGAGTATACGCAGTATTTT.

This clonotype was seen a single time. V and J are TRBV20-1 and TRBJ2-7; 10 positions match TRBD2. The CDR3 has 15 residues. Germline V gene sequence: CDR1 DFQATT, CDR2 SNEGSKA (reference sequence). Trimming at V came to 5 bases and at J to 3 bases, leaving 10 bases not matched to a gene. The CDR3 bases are TGCAGTGCTTCCGAAGCCGGGACTAGCGTCTACGAGCAGTACTTC. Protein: CSASEAGTSVYEQYF.

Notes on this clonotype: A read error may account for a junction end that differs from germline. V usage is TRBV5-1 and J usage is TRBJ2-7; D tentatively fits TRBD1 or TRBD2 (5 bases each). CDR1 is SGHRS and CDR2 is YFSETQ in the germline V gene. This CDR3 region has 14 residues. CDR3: CASRSVGETYEKYF. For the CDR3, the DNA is TGCGCCAGCAGATCGGTGGGGGAAACCTACGAGAAGTACTTC. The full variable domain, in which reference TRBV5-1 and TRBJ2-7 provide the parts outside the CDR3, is KAGVTQTPRYLIKTRGQQVTLSCSPISGHRSVSWYQQTPGQGLQFLFEYFSETQRNKGNFPGRFSGRQFSNSRSEMNVSTLELGDSALYLCASRSVGETYEKYFGPGTRLTVT.

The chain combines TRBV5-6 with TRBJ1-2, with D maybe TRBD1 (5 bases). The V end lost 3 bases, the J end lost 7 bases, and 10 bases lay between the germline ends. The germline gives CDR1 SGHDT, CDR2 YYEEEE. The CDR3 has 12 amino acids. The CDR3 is CASSWGIGGYTF. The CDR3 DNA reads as TGTGCCAGCAGCTGGGGCATTGGTGGCTACACCTTC.

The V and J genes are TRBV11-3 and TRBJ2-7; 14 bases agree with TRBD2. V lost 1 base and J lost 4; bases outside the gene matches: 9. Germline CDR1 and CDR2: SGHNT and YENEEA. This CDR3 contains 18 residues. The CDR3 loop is CASSLGSSGLAGVYEQYF. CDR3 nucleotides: TGTGCCAGCAGCTTAGGCTCCTCGGGACTAGCGGGAGTTTACGAGCAGTACTTC.

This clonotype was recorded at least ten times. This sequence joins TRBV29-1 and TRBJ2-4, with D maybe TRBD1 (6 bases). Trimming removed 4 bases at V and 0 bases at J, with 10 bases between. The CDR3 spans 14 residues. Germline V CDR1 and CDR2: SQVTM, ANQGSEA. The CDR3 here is CSVVGTLAKNIQYF. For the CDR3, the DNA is TGCAGCGTTGTGGGGACACTAGCCAAAAACATTCAGTACTTC. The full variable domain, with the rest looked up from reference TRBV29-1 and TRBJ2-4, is SAVISQKPSRDICQRGTSLTIQCQVDSQVTMMFWYRQQPGQSLTLIATANQGSEATYESGFVIDKFPISRPNLTFSTLTVSNMSPEDSSIYLCSVVGTLAKNIQYFGAGTRLSVL.

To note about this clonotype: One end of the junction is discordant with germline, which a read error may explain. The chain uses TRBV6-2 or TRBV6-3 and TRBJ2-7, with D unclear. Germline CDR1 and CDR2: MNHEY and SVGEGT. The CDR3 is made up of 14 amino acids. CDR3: CASSYPIASYEQHF. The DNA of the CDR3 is TGTGCCAGCAGTTATCCGATAGCCTCCTACGAGCAGCACTTC.

CDR3 coding DNA: TGTGCCAGCAGCCAGCTGGGCACCGGGGAGCTGTTTTTT. It codes for CASSQLGTGELFF. This chain connects TRBV7-2 to TRBJ2-2; the D is unclear. From germline, CDR1 is SGHTA and CDR2 FQGNSA. The CDR3 has 13 residues. Trimming cost V 5 bases and J 4 bases, with 8 bases left between them.

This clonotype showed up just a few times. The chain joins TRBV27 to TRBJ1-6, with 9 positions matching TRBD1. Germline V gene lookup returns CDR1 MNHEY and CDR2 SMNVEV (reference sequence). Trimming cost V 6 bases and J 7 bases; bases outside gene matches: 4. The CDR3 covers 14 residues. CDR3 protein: CASSYRGRNSPLHF. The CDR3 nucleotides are TGTGCCAGCAGCTACAGGGGGCGAAATTCACCCCTCCACTTT.

The chain's CDR3 is CASSQSRNAYEQYF. DNA for the CDR3: TGTGCCAGCAGCCAAAGCAGGAATGCCTACGAGCAGTACTTC. V is TRBV16 and J is TRBJ2-7; D is unclear. Looked up from germline, CDR1 is KGHSY and CDR2 is FQNENV. V dropped 2 bases and J dropped 2 bases, with 10 bases sitting between them. CDR3 length: 14 residues.

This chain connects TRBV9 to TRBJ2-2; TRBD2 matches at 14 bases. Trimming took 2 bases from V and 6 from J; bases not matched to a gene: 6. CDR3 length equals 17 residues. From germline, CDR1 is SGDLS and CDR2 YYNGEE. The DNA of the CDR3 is TGTGCCAGCAGCGTGCGGACTAGCGGGAGGTTGCCCGGGGAGCTGTTTTTT. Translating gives CASSVRTSGRLPGELFF. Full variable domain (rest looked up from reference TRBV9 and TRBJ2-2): DSGVTQTPKHLITATGQRVTLRCSPRSGDLSVYWYQQSLDQGLQFLIQYYNGEERAKGNILERFSAQQFPDLHSELNLSSLELGDSALYFCASSVRTSGRLPGELFFGEGSRLTVL.

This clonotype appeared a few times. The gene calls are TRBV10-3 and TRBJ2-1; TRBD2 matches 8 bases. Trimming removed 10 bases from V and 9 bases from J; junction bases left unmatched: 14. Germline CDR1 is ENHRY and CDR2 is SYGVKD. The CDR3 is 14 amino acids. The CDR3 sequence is CASRAGAGEGEQFF. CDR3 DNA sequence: TGTGCCAGCAGAGCGGGAGCGGGAGAGGGTGAGCAGTTCTTC.

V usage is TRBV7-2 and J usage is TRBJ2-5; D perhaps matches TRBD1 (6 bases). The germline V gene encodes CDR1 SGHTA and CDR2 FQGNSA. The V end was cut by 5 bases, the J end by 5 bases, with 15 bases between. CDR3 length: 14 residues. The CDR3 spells CASSRDTVLETQYF. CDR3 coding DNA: TGTGCCAGCAGCCGGGACACGGTTTTGGAGACCCAGTACTTC.

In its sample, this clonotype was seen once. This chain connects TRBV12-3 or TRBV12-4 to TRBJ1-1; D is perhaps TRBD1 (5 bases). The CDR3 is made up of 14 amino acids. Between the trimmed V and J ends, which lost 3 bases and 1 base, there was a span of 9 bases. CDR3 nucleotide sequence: TGTGCCAGCAGTTTTGTCAGGGCGAACACTGAAGCTTTCTTT. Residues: CASSFVRANTEAFF.

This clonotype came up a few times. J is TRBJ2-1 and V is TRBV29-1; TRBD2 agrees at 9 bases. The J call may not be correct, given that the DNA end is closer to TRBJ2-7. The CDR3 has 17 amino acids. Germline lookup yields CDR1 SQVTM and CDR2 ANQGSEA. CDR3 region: CSVEPSGIRGSYNEQYF. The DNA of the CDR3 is TGCAGCGTTGAGCCTAGCGGGATTAGGGGCTCCTACAATGAGCAGTACTTC.

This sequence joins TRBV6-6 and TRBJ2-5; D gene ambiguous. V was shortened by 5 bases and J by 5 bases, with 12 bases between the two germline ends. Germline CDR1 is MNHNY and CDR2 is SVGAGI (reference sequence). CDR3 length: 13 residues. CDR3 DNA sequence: TGTGCCAGCAGTCGCGTTTTTGGTGAGACCCAGTACTTC. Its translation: CASSRVFGETQYF.

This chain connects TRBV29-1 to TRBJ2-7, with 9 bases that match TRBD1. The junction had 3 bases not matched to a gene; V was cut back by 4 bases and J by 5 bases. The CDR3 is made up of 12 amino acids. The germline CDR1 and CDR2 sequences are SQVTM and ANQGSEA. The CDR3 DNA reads TGCAGCGTTGTACGGACAGGGGACGAGCAGTACTTC. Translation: CSVVRTGDEQYF.